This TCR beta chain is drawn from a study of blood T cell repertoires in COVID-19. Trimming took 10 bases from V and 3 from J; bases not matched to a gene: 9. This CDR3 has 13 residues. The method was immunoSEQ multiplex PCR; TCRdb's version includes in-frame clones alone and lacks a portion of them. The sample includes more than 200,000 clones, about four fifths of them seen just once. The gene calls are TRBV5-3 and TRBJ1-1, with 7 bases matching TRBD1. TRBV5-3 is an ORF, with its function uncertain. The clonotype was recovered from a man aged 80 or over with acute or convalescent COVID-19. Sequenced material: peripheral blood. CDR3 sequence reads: CARRQGSHTEAFF. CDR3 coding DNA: TGTGCCCGACGACAGGGATCGCACACTGAAGCTTTCTTT.